The 30 T cell receptor beta chains below all came from one sample that was sequenced in a study of T cells in Graves' hyperthyroidism and ophthalmopathy. RNA transcripts yielded amplified TCR beta CDR3 regions. TCR CDR3 regions were first amplified by RT-PCR with HTBI primers. A single record per CDR3 protein comes from TCRdb applying MiXCR to the multiplex PCR reads. The data contain around 420,000 distinct CDR3 sequences, about a sixth of them singletons. The specimen was blood. These receptors came from a woman aged 18-35 years with Graves' hyperthyroidism.

There are many counts of this clonotype. J is TRBJ2-3 and V is TRBV20-1, with D tentatively TRBD2 (7 bases). V was cut by 6 bases and J by 4 bases, with 20 bases left in between. This CDR3 has 15 amino acids. Per germline, CDR1 DFQATT and CDR2 SNEGSKA (reference sequence). The CDR3 sequence: CSAEGGTPGADTQYF. In nucleotides, the CDR3 is TGCAGTGCGGAGGGGGGGACTCCCGGTGCAGATACGCAGTATTTT.

This clonotype was observed at least ten times. The chain links TRBV6-2 or TRBV6-3 to TRBJ1-1, with 7 nucleotides matching TRBD1. The CDR3 is made up of 14 amino acids. Trimming at V came to 2 bases and at J to 12 bases, leaving 12 bases not matched to a gene. Germline assignment: CDR1 MNHEY and CDR2 SVGEGT. The CDR3 sequence: CASSYATGYIWTFF. CDR3 sequence (DNA): TGTGCCAGCAGTTACGCGACAGGGTACATCTGGACTTTCTTT.

Regarding this clonotype: This clone may be a read error of a much larger clone one base away. The chain uses TRBV11-2 and TRBJ2-7; TRBD2 agrees at 13 bases. The CDR3 covers 19 residues. Germline-derived CDR1 and CDR2 are SGHAT and FQNNGV. V dropped 1 base and J dropped 1; count of bases not matched to a gene: 10. CDR3 region: CASSLVRTSGGRGSYEQYF. Written as DNA, the CDR3 is TGTGCCAGCAGCTTAGTAAGGACTAGCGGGGGACGGGGGTCCTACGAGCAGTACTTC.

This clonotype was counted only a few times. The chain employs TRBV12-3 or TRBV12-4 and TRBJ2-3; D possibly corresponds to TRBD1 (5 bases). The CDR3 spans 15 residues. The V and J ends lost 3 bases and 2 bases respectively, with 12 bases between them. For the CDR3, the DNA is TGTGCCAGCAGTTTTCGACAGAAAACCACAGATACGCAGTATTTT. This sequence encodes CASSFRQKTTDTQYF.

In its sample, this clonotype was seen many times. V is TRBV20-1 and J is TRBJ2-3; possible D gene TRBD2, 6 bases. The germline gives CDR1 DFQATT, CDR2 SNEGSKA (reference sequence). Trimming shortened V by 1 base and J by 1 base, and 21 bases separated the two germline ends. The CDR3 is made up of 18 amino acids. In nucleotides, the CDR3 is TGCAGTGCTAGAGTATTCGGAAACGGGAGATGGGGCACAGATACGCAGTATTTT. Its translation is CSARVFGNGRWGTDTQYF.

The V gene is TRBV5-1, the J gene TRBJ2-7, with 9 bases fitting TRBD1. After removal of 4 bases from V and 6 bases from J, the junction contained 20 bases not matched to a gene. CDR3 length equals 18 residues. Germline loops: CDR1 SGHRS, CDR2 YFSETQ. CDR3 DNA: TGCGCCAGCAGCAACCGGGACAGGGTGTCTCTAGGGTTTGGCGAGCAGTACTTC. Translated: CASSNRDRVSLGFGEQYF.

This clonotype was seen many times. The chain links TRBV7-9 to TRBJ2-3; 7 positions agree with TRBD2. The CDR3 totals 15 residues. Per germline, CDR1 SEHNR and CDR2 FQNEAQ (reference sequence). Trimming cost V 3 bases and J 1 base; bases outside gene matches: 4. The CDR3 here is CASSLVAGGTDTQYF. The DNA for the CDR3 is TGTGCCAGCAGCTTGGTGGCGGGGGGCACAGATACGCAGTATTTT.

This clonotype has ten or more counts. The J gene is TRBJ2-7, the V gene TRBV7-6; 9 bases agree with TRBD1. This CDR3 comprises 15 residues. The V segment lost 4 bases and the J segment 5 bases; nucleotides outside the gene matches: 9. The germline V gene encodes CDR1 SGHVS and CDR2 FNYEAQ. The CDR3, as DNA: TGTGCCAGCAGCTCAACCGGGACAGGGTCACACGAGCAGTACTTC. Its translation is CASSSTGTGSHEQYF.

The chain uses TRBV6-2 or TRBV6-3 and TRBJ2-7; 9 bases are a match to TRBD2. Germline-derived CDR1 and CDR2 are MNHEY and SVGEGT. V lost 1 base to trimming and J lost 6 bases; unmatched junction nucleotides: 7. The CDR3 has 15 residues. The CDR3 DNA sequence: TGTGCCAGCAGTTACTGGGTAGCGGGAGTCGCCGAGCAGTACTTC. It codes for CASSYWVAGVAEQYF.

This clonotype was picked up many times. This chain uses TRBV6-2 or TRBV6-3 with TRBJ1-6; possibly TRBD1 for D (5 bases). The germline CDR1 and CDR2 sequences are MNHEY and SVGEGT. CDR3 length: 14 amino acids. V was shortened by 6 bases and J by 9 bases, with 15 bases between the two germline ends. The CDR3 DNA follows: TGTGCCAGCAGGCCCACGGGGCTTGGTTCACCCCTCCACTTT. This translates into CASRPTGLGSPLHF.

This clonotype was observed at least ten times. The V gene is TRBV5-1, the J gene TRBJ1-1; possible D gene TRBD1, 5 bases. This CDR3 has 14 amino acids. Deletions cut 5 bases from V and 6 bases from J, with 17 bases between. Germline CDR1 reads SGHRS; CDR2 reads YFSETQ. The DNA of the CDR3 is TGCGCCAGCAGGTCTTCCCAGGGTGGAGCTGAAGCTTTCTTT. It encodes CASRSSQGGAEAFF.

The chain is built from TRBV20-1 and TRBJ2-2, with a weak D call TRBD2 (5 bases). CDR1 is DFQATT, CDR2 SNEGSKA, per germline (reference sequence). The CDR3 extends over 17 amino acids. V lost 0 bases and J lost 4, with 18 bases in between. The CDR3 DNA reads TGCAGTGCTAGAGATCGGAGTAGGCGGGTAACCACCGGGGAGCTGTTTTTT. This gives the protein CSARDRSRRVTTGELFF.

This chain connects TRBV5-1 to TRBJ2-2; TRBD1 might be the D (5 bases). Germline lookup yields CDR1 SGHRS and CDR2 YFSETQ. Trimming removed 4 bases from V and 1 base from J, with 11 bases in between. This CDR3 is 15 amino acids long. The DNA of the CDR3 is TGCGCCAGCAGCCCAGGGCCGGGGAACACCGGGGAGCTGTTTTTT. It codes for CASSPGPGNTGELFF.

This chain uses TRBV20-1 with TRBJ2-3, with 11 bases matching TRBD1. CDR3 length equals 16 residues. J was trimmed by 3 bases and V by 5 bases; bases with no gene match: 10. Germline values: CDR1 DFQATT, CDR2 SNEGSKA (reference sequence). CDR3 sequence reads: CSAGPAGQGVTDTQYF. The CDR3 region has the DNA TGCAGTGCTGGACCCGCGGGACAGGGGGTGACAGATACGCAGTATTTT.

This clonotype was observed a handful of times. The chain joins TRBV5-1 to TRBJ2-1; D is unresolved. Germline-derived CDR1 and CDR2 are SGHRS and YFSETQ. CDR3 length: 11 residues. Between the trimmed V and J ends, which lost 0 bases and 9 bases, there was a span of 4 bases. The DNA for the CDR3 is TGCGCCAGCAGCTTGGATACTGAGCAGTTCTTC. Translated, it gives CASSLDTEQFF.

The sample holds a few counts of this clonotype. An end of the junction does not agree with germline; a read error may underlie this. CDR3 nucleotides: TGTGCCACCAGTGATTTTGGGGACAACGAGCAGTTCTTC. Encoded protein: CATSDFGDNEQFF. The genes are TRBV24-1 and TRBJ2-1; D perhaps matches TRBD1 (6 bases). This CDR3 spans 13 amino acids. Per the germline V gene, CDR1 is KGHDR and CDR2 is SFDVKD.

This clonotype showed up just a few times. This chain joins TRBV4-3 and TRBJ1-2; D perhaps matches TRBD1 (6 bases). The CDR3 length is 16 residues. V was pared by 6 bases and J by 2 bases, with 19 bases between. Germline V gene data show CDR1 as LGHNA and CDR2 as YSLEER. CDR3 nucleotide sequence: TGCGCCAGCAGGGATCGTACTACCGACAGGAACTATGGCTACACCTTC. Residues: CASRDRTTDRNYGYTF.

In its sample, this clonotype was seen once. A read error may account for a junction end that differs from germline. The genes are TRBV19 and TRBJ1-5; no definite D call. CDR3 size: 13 residues. The germline CDR1 and CDR2 sequences are LNHDA and SQIVND (reference sequence). CDR3 in amino acids: CASTGGFNQPRHF. The CDR3 DNA reads as TGTGCCAGTACCGGTGGGTTCAATCAGCCCCGGCATTTT.

Remarks on this clonotype: One end of the junction does not line up with germline, which may come from a read error. The CDR3 region has the DNA TGTGTCAGTAACTTACTTCCAGGGGCGATCGGGGAGCTGTTTTTT. Translated, it gives CVSNLLPGAIGELFF. The chain carries TRBV19 and TRBJ2-2; a possible D gene is TRBD1 (6 bases). This CDR3 contains 15 residues. Germline lookup yields CDR1 LNHDA and CDR2 SQIVND (reference sequence).

The J gene is TRBJ2-2, the V gene TRBV19; D ambiguous. Germline lookup yields CDR1 LNHDA and CDR2 SQIVND (reference sequence). Between the trimmed V and J ends, which lost 3 bases and 6 bases, there was a span of 5 bases. This CDR3 comprises 12 residues. The CDR3 DNA follows: TGTGCCAGTAGTATCTATTCCGGGGAGCTGTTTTTT. It yields the protein CASSIYSGELFF.

This clonotype was seen at least ten times. The chain has TRBV2 and TRBJ1-5; maybe TRBD1 (5 bases). The CDR3 runs to 14 residues. V dropped 5 bases and J dropped 3 bases, with 11 bases sitting between them. The germline CDR1 and CDR2 sequences are SNHLY and FYNNEI. CDR3 loop: CASSTQEFNQPQHF. The CDR3 nucleotides are TGTGCCAGCAGTACACAGGAGTTCAATCAGCCCCAGCATTTT.

This clonotype was seen many times. The chain uses TRBV6-1 and TRBJ2-1; 11 positions match TRBD2. V shed 5 bases, J shed 4 bases, and the junction held 10 bases outside the gene matches. From germline, CDR1 is MNHNS and CDR2 SASEGT. The CDR3 length is 17 residues. The CDR3 DNA reads as TGTGCCAGCAGTCGCCGTTCCGGGACTAGCGGATACAATGAGCAGTTCTTC. The encoded protein is CASSRRSGTSGYNEQFF.

Many counts were recorded for this clonotype. The chain employs TRBV20-1 and TRBJ2-1; D is undetermined. Trimming stripped 1 base from V and 1 base from J, with 5 bases between. This CDR3 is 13 amino acids long. The germline V gene has CDR1 DFQATT and CDR2 SNEGSKA (reference sequence). The CDR3 DNA reads TGCAGTGCTAGAGGAGGATCCTACAATGAGCAGTTCTTC. Protein sequence: CSARGGSYNEQFF.

This clonotype was seen ten or more times. The rearrangement uses TRBV12-3 or TRBV12-4 and TRBJ2-1, with D perhaps matching TRBD2 (6 bases). This CDR3 is 15 amino acids long. V shed 3 bases and J shed 3 bases, with 12 bases lying between them. The CDR3 DNA is TGTGCCAGCAGTTTTAGCGGAGTGGGCTACAATGAGCAGTTCTTC. Residues: CASSFSGVGYNEQFF.

This clonotype showed up just a few times. V is TRBV6-2 or TRBV6-3 and J is TRBJ1-5; tentatively, D is TRBD1 (5 bases). V was clipped by 3 bases and J by 5 bases, with 11 bases between them. Germline CDR1 and CDR2: MNHEY and SVGEGT. The CDR3 contains 14 residues. The CDR3 DNA is TGTGCCAGCAGTTATGCAGGGTATGATCAGCCCCAGCATTTT. Translated: CASSYAGYDQPQHF.

Many counts were recorded for this clonotype. The rearrangement uses TRBV3-1 and TRBJ1-3; the D is unclear. The CDR3 contains 13 residues. Trimming took 6 bases from V and 4 from J, leaving 10 bases between them. Looked up from germline, CDR1 is LGHDT and CDR2 is YNNKEL (reference sequence). In DNA, the CDR3 is TGTGCCAGCAGGAGGGCGAAGGGAAACACCATATATTTT. Amino acids: CASRRAKGNTIYF.

This clonotype was seen more than once but under ten times. This sequence joins TRBV25-1 and TRBJ2-1; 7 bases map to TRBD2. This CDR3 has 18 amino acids. CDR1 and CDR2 (germline): MGHDK, SYGVNS. Trimming took 2 bases from V and 0 from J; bases not matched to a gene: 10. In nucleotides, the CDR3 is TGTGCCAGCAGTGAAAGGGGACTACAATTTAGCTCCTACAATGAGCAGTTCTTC. This translates into CASSERGLQFSSYNEQFF.

This clonotype has just a few counts. V gene TRBV5-1 combines with J gene TRBJ2-1; TRBD1 matches at 9 bases. J gave up 6 bases and V 4 bases, and 11 bases lay outside the gene matches. Germline lookup yields CDR1 SGHRS and CDR2 YFSETQ. This CDR3 region has 16 residues. The CDR3 DNA follows: TGCGCCAGCAGCATACCACAGGGGGCAATATTCAATGAGCAGTTCTTC. It encodes CASSIPQGAIFNEQFF.

This clonotype was detected ten times or more. The chain combines TRBV27 with TRBJ1-1; D is undetermined. The CDR3 contains 11 residues. V lost 8 bases to trimming and J lost 1 base, with 5 bases between them. The V gene's germline CDR1 is MNHEY and CDR2 SMNVEV (reference sequence). In DNA, the CDR3 is TGTGCCAGCCGACGGAACACTGAAGCTTTCTTT. Protein product: CASRRNTEAFF.

The rearrangement links TRBV7-6 to TRBJ2-3; D is possibly TRBD1 (6 bases). Germline V gene data show CDR1 as SGHVS and CDR2 as FNYEAQ. V lost 2 bases, J lost 4 bases, and 13 bases lay in between. The CDR3 consists of 15 residues. CDR3 DNA sequence: TGTGCCAGCAGCTTAACACAGGGACGGGCAGATACGCAGTATTTT. This codes for CASSLTQGRADTQYF.